This T cell receptor beta chain came from a study of shared clonotypes between healthy human individuals. Looking at the study overall: Used for every donor were three CD4 naive, three CD4 memory, two CD8 naive and one CD8 memory plate.

Libraries were prepared by immunoSEQ multiplex PCR; TCRdb keeps only in-frame clonotypes and omits some of them. The sample contains millions of clones, 90% to 95% of which appear only once. CDR3 size: 15 residues. Germline V lookup: CDR1 MGHRA, CDR2 YSYEKL. V was clipped by 1 base and J by 3 bases, with 13 bases between them. The TCR comes from a young man in good health. Source material: naive CD4+ T cells sorted from blood. Subset indicated: CD45RA+ positively selected. The gene calls are TRBV4-1 and TRBJ2-7; D is uncertain. The DNA of the CDR3 is TGCGCCAGCAGCCAAGCCGGCCGGTTAGTCTACGAGCAGTACTTC. It is translated as CASSQAGRLVYEQYF.